The T cell receptor (beta chain) described here comes from a study of shared clonotypes between healthy human individuals. This table comes from immunoSEQ multiplex PCR, and its TCRdb copy is limited to in-frame clones, with some not included. The sample has approximately 1.5 million clones, 98% seen once; the top ten hold 0.36%. This clone is a singleton in its sample. V shed 6 bases and J 4 bases; nucleotides not matched to a gene: 7. There are 14 residues in the CDR3. CDR1 MNHNY and CDR2 SVGAGI come from the germline V gene (reference sequence). Sequencing was done on a sample of naive CD4+ T cells sorted from blood. Regarding subset: CD45RA+ positively selected. The chain joins TRBV6-6 to TRBJ2-7; 9 positions match TRBD1. This clonotype was obtained from a man under 40 in good health. As DNA, the CDR3 is TGTGCCAGCAGACCCGGGACAGGGCTATACGAGCAGTACTTC. As protein: CASRPGTGLYEQYF.